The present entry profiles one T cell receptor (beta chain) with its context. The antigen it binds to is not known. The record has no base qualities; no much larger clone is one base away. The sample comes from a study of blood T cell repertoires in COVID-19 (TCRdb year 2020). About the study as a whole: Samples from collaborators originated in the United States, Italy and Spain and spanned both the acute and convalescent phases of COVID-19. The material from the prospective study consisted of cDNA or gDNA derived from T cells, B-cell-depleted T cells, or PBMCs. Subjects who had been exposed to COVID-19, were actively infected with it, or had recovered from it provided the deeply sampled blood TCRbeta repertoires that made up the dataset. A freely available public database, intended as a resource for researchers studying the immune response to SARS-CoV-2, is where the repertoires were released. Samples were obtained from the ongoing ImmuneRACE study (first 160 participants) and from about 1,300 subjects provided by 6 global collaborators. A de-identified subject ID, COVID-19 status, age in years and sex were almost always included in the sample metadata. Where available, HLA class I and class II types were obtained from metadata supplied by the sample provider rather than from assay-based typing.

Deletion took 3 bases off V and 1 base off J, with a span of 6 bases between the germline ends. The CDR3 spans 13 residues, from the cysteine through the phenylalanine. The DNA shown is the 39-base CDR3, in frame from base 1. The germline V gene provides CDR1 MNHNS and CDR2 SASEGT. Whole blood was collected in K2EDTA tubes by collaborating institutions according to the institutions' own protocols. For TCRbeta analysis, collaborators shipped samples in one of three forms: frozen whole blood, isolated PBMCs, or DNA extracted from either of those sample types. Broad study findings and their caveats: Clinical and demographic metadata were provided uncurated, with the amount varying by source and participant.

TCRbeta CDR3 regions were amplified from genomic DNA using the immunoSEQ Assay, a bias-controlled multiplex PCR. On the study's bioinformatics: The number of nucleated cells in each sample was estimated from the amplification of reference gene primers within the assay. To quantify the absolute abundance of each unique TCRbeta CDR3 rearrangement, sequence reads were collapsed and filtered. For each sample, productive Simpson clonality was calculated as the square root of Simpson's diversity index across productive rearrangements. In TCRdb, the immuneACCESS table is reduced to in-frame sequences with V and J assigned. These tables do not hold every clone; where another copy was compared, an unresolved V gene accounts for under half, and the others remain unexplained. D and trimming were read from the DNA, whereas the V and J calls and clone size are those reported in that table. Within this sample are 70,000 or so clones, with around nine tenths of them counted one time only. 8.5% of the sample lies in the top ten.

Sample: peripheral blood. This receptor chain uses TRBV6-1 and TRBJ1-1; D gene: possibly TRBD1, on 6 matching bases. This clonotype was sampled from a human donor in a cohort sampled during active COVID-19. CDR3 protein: CASSEDRNTEAFF. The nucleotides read TGTGCCAGCAGTGAGGACAGGAACACTGAAGCTTTCTTT.